The next 21 T cell receptor beta chains were all read from a single sample in a study of blood T cell repertoires in COVID-19. Profiling relied on immunoSEQ multiplex PCR, and the TCRdb table lists in-frame clones only, not all of them. The profile shows fewer than 350,000 clones, roughly 86% of them singletons. Sequencing was performed on peripheral blood. These receptors originate from a man aged 18 to 35 with active or convalescent COVID-19.

The chain recombines TRBV5-4 with TRBJ2-1; 8 bases map to TRBD2. This CDR3 has 15 amino acids. Trimming removed 3 bases from V and 0 bases from J; junction bases left unmatched: 2. The germline gives CDR1 SGHNT, CDR2 YYREEE (reference sequence). The CDR3 nucleotides read TGTGCCAGCAGCTCACTAGCGGTCTCCTACAATGAGCAGTTCTTC. Protein sequence: CASSSLAVSYNEQFF.

The chain couples TRBV7-2 to TRBJ2-7, with D hard to call. Germline loops: CDR1 SGHTA, CDR2 FQGNSA. V lost 3 bases, J lost 4 bases, and 13 bases lay in between. CDR3 length equals 14 residues. This chain's CDR3 is CASSFAQDSYEQYF. The CDR3 coding sequence is TGTGCCAGCAGCTTCGCCCAGGATTCATACGAGCAGTACTTC.

The chain has TRBV10-3 and TRBJ1-2; TRBD1 aligns across 8 bases. The junction had 17 bases not matched to a gene; V was cut back by 8 bases and J by 0 bases. CDR1 ENHRY and CDR2 SYGVKD come from the germline V gene. The CDR3 runs to 18 residues. DNA for the CDR3: TGTGCCATCCCATACAGAGTGGGGGGGACAGGAGCTAACTATGGCTACACCTTC. It is translated as CAIPYRVGGTGANYGYTF.

The CDR3 sequence: CASSMVQGTGELFF. In DNA form, the CDR3 reads TGTGCCAGTAGTATGGTCCAGGGTACCGGGGAGCTGTTTTTT. The genes are TRBV19 and TRBJ2-2, with a weak D call TRBD1 (5 bases). With 3 bases removed from V and 5 bases from J, the gap between germline ends came to 10 bases. The germline CDR1 and CDR2 sequences are LNHDA and SQIVND (reference sequence). The CDR3 sequence is 14 residues long.

The chain employs TRBV11-2 and TRBJ1-4; D might be TRBD1 (5 bases). CDR3 length: 14 residues. Per the germline V gene, CDR1 is SGHAT and CDR2 is FQNNGV. V dropped 1 base and J dropped 8 bases, with 11 bases sitting between them. CDR3 amino acids: CASSLGQGWEKLFF. The DNA for the CDR3 is TGTGCCAGCAGCTTAGGGCAGGGTTGGGAAAAACTGTTTTTT.

The gene calls are TRBV4-3 and TRBJ1-1; tentatively, D is TRBD1 (6 bases). The CDR3 totals 14 residues. Per the germline V gene, CDR1 is LGHNA and CDR2 is YSLEER. Trimming cost V 6 bases and J 1 base, with 12 bases left between them. CDR3 protein: CASRRTASNTEAFF. The CDR3 DNA reads TGCGCCAGCAGGAGGACAGCATCGAACACTGAAGCTTTCTTT.

CDR3 bases: TGTGCCAGCTGGGGAGAGGACAGCGGCTACACCTTC. It yields the protein CASWGEDSGYTF. The chain carries TRBV2 and TRBJ1-2; the D gene is possibly TRBD1 (6 bases). The CDR3 runs 12 residues. Trimming removed 8 bases at V and 8 bases at J, with 15 bases between. Looked up from germline, CDR1 is SNHLY and CDR2 is FYNNEI.

The rearrangement joins TRBV4-1 to TRBJ2-3; TRBD1 matches 8 bases. The CDR3 has 13 amino acids. V gave up 2 bases and J gave up 6 bases; unmatched junction bases: 1. The germline V gene has CDR1 MGHRA and CDR2 YSYEKL. Here the CDR3 DNA reads TGCGCCAGCAGCCAAACAGGGGGGGATACGCAGTATTTT. This translates into CASSQTGGDTQYF.

This clone has only one observation. The V and J genes are TRBV6-6 and TRBJ1-2, with 7 positions matching TRBD1. Germline V gene sequence: CDR1 MNHNY, CDR2 SVGAGI (reference sequence). The CDR3 has 13 residues. Trimming cost V 6 bases and J 6 bases; bases outside gene matches: 7. The CDR3: CASSTTGKDGYTF. The CDR3 DNA reads as TGTGCCAGCAGCACGACAGGGAAAGATGGCTACACCTTC.

The chain has TRBV11-3 and TRBJ2-3; D might be TRBD1 (6 bases). The V end lost 8 bases, the J end lost 5 bases, and 11 bases lay between the germline ends. CDR1 and CDR2 (germline): SGHNT, YENEEA. CDR3 length equals 12 residues. CDR3 sequence: CASSRGGDTQYF. Written as DNA, the CDR3 is TGTGCCAGCTCCCGAGGGGGAGATACGCAGTATTTT.

The V call is TRBV9, the J call TRBJ1-2, with TRBD1 identical over 9 bases. Germline CDR1 is SGDLS and CDR2 is YYNGEE. The CDR3 runs to 17 residues. V was clipped by 0 bases and J by 4 bases; unmatched bases: 10. This CDR3 reads CASSVGGGPGQGYGYTF. CDR3 coding DNA: TGTGCCAGCAGCGTAGGAGGGGGACCGGGACAGGGCTATGGCTACACCTTC. The complete variable domain, with remaining parts taken from reference TRBV9 and TRBJ1-2, reads DSGVTQTPKHLITATGQRVTLRCSPRSGDLSVYWYQQSLDQGLQFLIQYYNGEERAKGNILERFSAQQFPDLHSELNLSSLELGDSALYFCASSVGGGPGQGYGYTFGSGTRLTVV.

The rearrangement links TRBV6-1 to TRBJ2-1, with TRBD2 identical over 11 bases. The CDR3 contains 18 residues. The V gene's germline CDR1 is MNHNS and CDR2 SASEGT. V gave up 4 bases and J gave up 0 bases; unmatched junction bases: 8. The CDR3 sequence: CASSGSLAGGSSYNEQFF. The CDR3 DNA is TGTGCCAGCAGTGGGTCGCTAGCGGGGGGAAGCTCCTACAATGAGCAGTTCTTC.

V is TRBV7-9 and J is TRBJ2-7; no clear D gene. In germline, CDR1 is SEHNR, CDR2 FQNEAQ (reference sequence). V was shortened by 1 base and J by 3 bases, with 4 bases between the two germline ends. The CDR3 contains 12 residues. In nucleotides, the CDR3 is TGTGCCAGCAGCTTAGAGCGCTACGAGCAGTACTTC. Translating gives CASSLERYEQYF.

This chain joins TRBV18 and TRBJ1-5; TRBD1 might be the D (6 bases). The CDR3 length is 14 residues. Germline V gene lookup returns CDR1 KGHSH and CDR2 LQKENI. V dropped 6 bases and J dropped 0 bases, with 9 bases sitting between them. CDR3 loop: CASSRTVSNQPQHF. CDR3 sequence (DNA): TGTGCCAGCTCCCGGACAGTTAGCAATCAGCCCCAGCATTTT.

This clone has a handful of counts. This chain links TRBV6-6 with TRBJ2-1; the D is unclear. This CDR3 has 13 amino acids. CDR1 and CDR2 (germline): MNHNY, SVGAGI (reference sequence). Trimming left V 9 bases short and J 5 bases short, with 14 bases between. The chain's CDR3 is CASNVRQNNEQFF. The CDR3 DNA reads TGTGCCAGTAACGTACGACAAAACAATGAGCAGTTCTTC.

The chain couples TRBV7-6 to TRBJ2-2, with TRBD1 matching 11 bases. This CDR3 region has 17 residues. V was pared by 1 base and J by 4 bases, with 5 bases of the junction left unmatched. From germline, CDR1 is SGHVS and CDR2 FNYEAQ. Here the CDR3 DNA reads TGTGCCAGCAGCTTAGTATCGGGACAGGGGGTCACCGGGGAGCTGTTTTTT. Amino acid sequence: CASSLVSGQGVTGELFF.

The rearrangement uses TRBV6-5 and TRBJ2-1; D remains unclear. Trimming stripped 2 bases from V and 7 bases from J, with 9 bases between. Looked up from germline, CDR1 is MNHEY and CDR2 is SVGAGI. The CDR3 totals 13 residues. In nucleotides, the CDR3 is TGTGCCAGCAGTTACGGTGCAGTGAATGAGCAGTTCTTC. This gives the protein CASSYGAVNEQFF.

The chain uses TRBV27 and TRBJ1-5, with D maybe TRBD1 (5 bases). V was pared by 5 bases and J by 7 bases, with 21 bases between. The length of the CDR3 is 16 residues. Looked up from germline, CDR1 is MNHEY and CDR2 is SMNVEV (reference sequence). CDR3: CASSARSDGHGQPQHF. The CDR3 DNA follows: TGTGCCAGCAGTGCAAGATCGGACGGACACGGGCAGCCCCAGCATTTT.

V gene TRBV19 combines with J gene TRBJ2-7, with 12 positions matching TRBD1. Germline loops: CDR1 LNHDA, CDR2 SQIVND (reference sequence). The CDR3 consists of 17 residues. V trimming: 1 base; J trimming: 2 bases; junction bases outside the gene matches: 6. This CDR3 is CASSIVGGQGATYEQYF. The CDR3, as DNA: TGTGCCAGTAGTATAGTAGGGGGACAGGGGGCAACCTACGAGCAGTACTTC.

The CDR3 region is CASRVGAASNQPQHF. The CDR3, as DNA: TGTGCCAGCAGGGTGGGGGCTGCTAGCAATCAGCCCCAGCATTTT. This chain uses TRBV6-5 with TRBJ1-5; tentatively, D is TRBD1 (6 bases). The germline V gene encodes CDR1 MNHEY and CDR2 SVGAGI. Trimming stripped 6 bases from V and 0 bases from J, with 12 bases between. The CDR3 spans 15 residues.

This clone was seen only once. The junction departs from the called germline gene at one end, perhaps through a read error. The V and J genes are TRBV2 and TRBJ2-3; 10 nucleotides agree with TRBD2. CDR1 and CDR2 from the germline V gene are SNHLY and FYNNEI. The CDR3 is made up of 15 amino acids. The CDR3 protein is CASSEAPGAGGSGLF. CDR3 sequence (DNA): TGTGCCAGCAGTGAAGCGCCAGGAGCGGGGGGGTCGGGTTTGTTT.